The source of this T cell receptor (beta chain) is a study of cytomegalovirus exposure and HLA in healthy donors. About the research overall: From donors who were HLA-typed, an early data release held 70 million to 90 million unique TCRs.

PCR primers comprised 60 Vbeta and 13 Jbeta primers. Measured with immunoSEQ multiplex PCR; TCRdb has only the in-frame clones, and not every one. The data show about 110,000 clones, around 73% seen once. Turning to this clone: The antigen remains unidentified.

Regarding the study as a whole: Some public TCRs appeared in many individuals, while most sequences were rare.

The length of the CDR3 is 13 residues. Trimming pared 6 bases from V and 7 bases from J, leaving 12 bases between. Germline V gives CDR1 MNHEY, CDR2 SMNVEV (reference sequence). The sequencing input was PBMCs. This clonotype was obtained from a man aged 40-55 years in good health and CMV-seronegative. The genes are TRBV27 and TRBJ1-4; TRBD1 is a possible D gene (5 bases). Here the CDR3 DNA reads TGTGCCAGCAGCTATAGACAGCCTGAAAAACTGTTTTTT. Protein sequence: CASSYRQPEKLFF.